These 10 T cell receptor beta chains share one sample of origin, sequenced in a study of blood T cells in healthy people across ages. Next came a second PCR, run for about 7 to 12 cycles, which used a sample-barcoded 5' primer along with a J-beta primer mix. MiXCR, applied by TCRdb to the 5' RACE reads, yields one record per CDR3 protein. The table shows about 930,000 distinct CDR3 sequences, with under 35% occurring only once. These data were likewise used in another study, on T cells of mothers and their children.

The sequencing sample was made of blood. The source is a woman aged 40 to 50 in good health.

This clonotype showed up just a few times. At one end the junction does not follow the germline gene, possibly because of a read error. The chain joins TRBV18 to TRBJ1-1, with D possibly matching TRBD1 (6 bases). Germline V lookup: CDR1 KGHSH, CDR2 LQKENI. CDR3 size: 17 residues. The CDR3 loop reads CASSPLGGGLENAEAFF. CDR3 coding DNA: TGTGCCAGCTCACCACTCGGGGGCGGATTAGAGAACGCTGAAGCTTTCTTT.

The chain couples TRBV6-6 to TRBJ2-6; 10 nucleotides match TRBD1. V gave up 2 bases and J gave up 0 bases; unmatched junction bases: 1. Germline V gives CDR1 MNHNY, CDR2 SVGAGI (reference sequence). The CDR3 contains 17 residues. The CDR3 sequence: CASSYGTGDSGANVLTF. Here the CDR3 DNA reads TGTGCCAGCAGTTACGGGACAGGGGACTCTGGGGCCAACGTCCTGACTTTC.

This clonotype has a count of ten or more. The chain recombines TRBV29-1 with TRBJ2-7, with D uncertain. The germline V gene has CDR1 SQVTM and CDR2 ANQGSEA. The CDR3 is 12 residues long. Trimming took 4 bases from V and 3 from J, leaving 10 bases between them. This CDR3 reads CSVGPGIYEQYF. DNA of the CDR3: TGCAGCGTTGGTCCTGGGATCTACGAGCAGTACTTC.

This clonotype has only a few counts. The rearrangement joins TRBV15 to TRBJ2-2; D call uncertain. This CDR3 has 14 residues. With 5 bases removed from V and 5 bases from J, the gap between germline ends came to 12 bases. Germline V gene lookup returns CDR1 LNHNV and CDR2 YYDKDF (reference sequence). The CDR3 reads CATSDLLGTGELFF. Written as DNA, the CDR3 is TGTGCCACCAGCGACCTTTTGGGGACCGGGGAGCTGTTTTTT.

The V call is TRBV27, the J call TRBJ1-5, with 7 bases matching TRBD1. In germline, CDR1 is MNHEY, CDR2 SMNVEV (reference sequence). The CDR3 sequence is 14 residues long. The ends lost 6 bases at V and 6 bases at J; junction bases unmatched: 8. CDR3 loop: CASRSLTGRQPQHF. CDR3 sequence (DNA): TGTGCCAGCAGAAGCCTGACAGGGCGTCAGCCCCAGCATTTT.

This clonotype was observed at least ten times. This sequence joins TRBV12-3 or TRBV12-4 and TRBJ2-3; D might be TRBD2 (6 bases). The CDR3 is 13 amino acids. V gave up 2 bases and J gave up 10 bases, with 13 bases separating them. The CDR3 nucleotides read TGTGCCAGCAGTTTACCCCCCTGGGAGGCGCAGTATTTT. This translates into CASSLPPWEAQYF.

This clonotype was seen only a few times. This sequence joins TRBV12-3 or TRBV12-4 and TRBJ1-4; the D is unclear. The V end lost 4 bases, the J end lost 0 bases, and 21 bases lay between the germline ends. The CDR3 has 19 amino acids. CDR3 residues: CASSYYPIYKGATNEKLFF. The CDR3 nucleotides are TGTGCCAGCAGTTACTACCCCATATACAAGGGTGCAACTAATGAAAAACTGTTTTTT.

This clonotype was seen at least ten times. The chain recombines TRBV18 with TRBJ2-6; D is possibly TRBD1 (6 bases). Looked up from germline, CDR1 is KGHSH and CDR2 is LQKENI. The CDR3 has 20 residues. Trimming left V 4 bases short and J 2 bases short, with 24 bases between. Here the CDR3 DNA reads TGTGCCAGCTCACACCAGGGCCTTCTCACCGGGACAACTGGGGCCAACGTCCTGACTTTC. It translates to CASSHQGLLTGTTGANVLTF.

The sample holds many counts of this clonotype. The chain uses TRBV5-6 and TRBJ1-5; 9 bases are shared with TRBD1. J lost 6 bases, V lost 1 base, and 2 bases had no gene match. Germline-derived CDR1 and CDR2 are SGHDT and YYEEEE. This CDR3 contains 14 residues. DNA for the CDR3: TGTGCCAGCAGCTTGATGACAGGGGGTCAGCCCCAGCATTTT. As protein: CASSLMTGGQPQHF. The variable domain in full, with the rest retrieved from reference TRBV5-6 and TRBJ1-5, is DAGVTQSPTHLIKTRGQQVTLRCSPKSGHDTVSWYQQALGQGPQFIFQYYEEEERQRGNFPDRFSGHQFPNYSSELNVNALLLGDSALYLCASSLMTGGQPQHFGDGTRLSIL.

This clonotype was detected ten times or more. This sequence joins TRBV9 and TRBJ2-6, with TRBD1 matching over 7 bases. The CDR3 runs to 21 residues. Germline lookup yields CDR1 SGDLS and CDR2 YYNGEE. After removal of 0 bases from V and 0 bases from J, the junction contained 15 bases not matched to a gene. CDR3 region: CASSVGLLGTELNSGANVLTF. CDR3 nucleotide sequence: TGTGCCAGCAGCGTAGGCCTCTTGGGGACAGAACTTAACTCTGGGGCCAACGTCCTGACTTTC.